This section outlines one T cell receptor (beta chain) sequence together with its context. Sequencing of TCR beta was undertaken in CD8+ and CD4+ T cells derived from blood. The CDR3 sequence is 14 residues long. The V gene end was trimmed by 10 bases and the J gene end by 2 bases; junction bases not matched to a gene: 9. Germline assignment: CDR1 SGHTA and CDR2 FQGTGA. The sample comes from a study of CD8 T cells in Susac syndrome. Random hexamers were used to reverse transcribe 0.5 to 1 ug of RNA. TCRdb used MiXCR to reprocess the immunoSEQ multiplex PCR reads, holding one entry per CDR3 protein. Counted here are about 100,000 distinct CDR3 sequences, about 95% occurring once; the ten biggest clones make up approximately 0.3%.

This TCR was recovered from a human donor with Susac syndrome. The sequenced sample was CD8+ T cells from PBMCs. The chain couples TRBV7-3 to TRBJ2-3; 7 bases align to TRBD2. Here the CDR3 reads CATSASGATDTQYF. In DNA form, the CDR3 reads TGTGCCACCTCTGCAAGCGGGGCCACAGATACGCAGTATTTT.